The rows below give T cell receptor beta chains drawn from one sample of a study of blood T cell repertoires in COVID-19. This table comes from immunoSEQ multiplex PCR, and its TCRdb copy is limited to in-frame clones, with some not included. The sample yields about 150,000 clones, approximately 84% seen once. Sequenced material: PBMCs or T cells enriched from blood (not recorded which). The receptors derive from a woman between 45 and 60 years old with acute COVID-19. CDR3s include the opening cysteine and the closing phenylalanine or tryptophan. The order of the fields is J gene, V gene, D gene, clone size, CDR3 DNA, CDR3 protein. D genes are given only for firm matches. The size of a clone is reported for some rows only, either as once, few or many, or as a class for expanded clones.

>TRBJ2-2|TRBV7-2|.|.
TGTGCCAGCAGCTTAGCGCCTTTGTCAGGGATTGGTAACACCGGGGAGCTGTTTTTT
CASSLAPLSGIGNTGELFF
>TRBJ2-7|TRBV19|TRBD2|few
TGTGCCAGTACCCCTAGCGGGAGTACCTACGAGCAGTACTTC
CASTPSGSTYEQYF
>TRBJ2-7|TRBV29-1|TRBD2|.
TGCAGCGTTCTTCTAGCGGAGGGTGGGGAGCAGTACTTC
CSVLLAEGGEQYF
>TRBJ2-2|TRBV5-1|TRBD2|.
TGCGCCAGCAGTCCATCGGCGGGAGGGGGTAACACCGGGGAGCTGTTTTTT
CASSPSAGGGNTGELFF
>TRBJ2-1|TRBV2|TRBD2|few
TGTGCCAGCAGTAGGGGGACTAGCGTGAAATACAATGAGCAGTTCTTC
CASSRGTSVKYNEQFF
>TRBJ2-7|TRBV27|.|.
TGTGCCAGCAGTTTATTGCGGGCCTCCTACGAGCAGTACTTC
CASSLLRASYEQYF
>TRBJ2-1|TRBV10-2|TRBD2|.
TGCGCCAGCAGGTTAGCGGGAGGCCTTGGGGAGCAGTTCTTC
CASRLAGGLGEQFF
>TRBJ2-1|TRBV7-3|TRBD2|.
TGTGCCAGCAGCTTAAGGGGCGGGGGTTCCTCCTACAATGAGCAGTTCTTC
CASSLRGGGSSYNEQFF
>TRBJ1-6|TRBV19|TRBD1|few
TGTGCCAGTAGTAACGACAGGGGAGGATCACCCCTCCACTTT
CASSNDRGGSPLHF
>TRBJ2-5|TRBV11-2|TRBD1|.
TGTGCCAGCAGCTTTCAGGGACAGGGGACGGGCGGAGAGACCCAGTACTTC
CASSFQGQGTGGETQYF
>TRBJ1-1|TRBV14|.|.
TGTGCCAGCAGCCAAGGAGTTGGAGGGAACACTGAAGCTTTCTTT
CASSQGVGGNTEAFF
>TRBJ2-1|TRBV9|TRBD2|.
TGTGCCAGCAGCGTAGCCGGTGGGCGGGAGGGATACAATGAGCAGTTCTTC
CASSVAGGREGYNEQFF
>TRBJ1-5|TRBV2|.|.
TGTGCCAGCAGTGTTTCTCAGGATGCCTTGGAGCCCCAGCATTTT
CASSVSQDALEPQHF
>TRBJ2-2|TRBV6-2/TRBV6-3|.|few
TGTGCCAGCAGCGAACAGGGGCGGCGGGGCACCGGGGAGCTGTTTTTT
CASSEQGRRGTGELFF
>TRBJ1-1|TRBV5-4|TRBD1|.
TGTGCCAGCAGCTTGCCCGGGACAGGGGAAGCTTTCTTT
CASSLPGTGEAFF
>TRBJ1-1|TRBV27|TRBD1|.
TGTGCCAGCAGTGTGTACAGGGGGCTTGGTGAAGCTTTCTTT
CASSVYRGLGEAFF
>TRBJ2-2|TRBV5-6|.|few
TGTGCCAGCAGCCCACGGTTCGCAGCCCCAGCGGACACCGGGGAGCTGTTTTTT
CASSPRFAAPADTGELFF
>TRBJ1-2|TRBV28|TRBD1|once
TGTGCCAGCAGGCCCGCCTCAGGGACAGGGAACTATGGCTACACCTTC
CASRPASGTGNYGYTF
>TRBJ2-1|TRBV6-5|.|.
TGTGCCAGCGGACTGGTAACCTACAATGAGCAGTTCTTC
CASGLVTYNEQFF
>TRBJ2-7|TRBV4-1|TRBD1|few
TGCGCCAGCAGCCAAGATCCGGGACAGGGGATTCCTAACGAGCAGTACTTC
CASSQDPGQGIPNEQYF
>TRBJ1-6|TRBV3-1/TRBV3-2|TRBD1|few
TGTGCCAGCAGCCATTTTGCACAGGGGTATAATTCACCCCTCCACTTT
CASSHFAQGYNSPLHF
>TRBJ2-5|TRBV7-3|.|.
TGTGCCAGCAGCGTAACGGGAGCTGGGCAAGAGACCCAGTACTTC
CASSVTGAGQETQYF
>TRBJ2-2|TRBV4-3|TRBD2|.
TGCGCCAGCAGCCAAGAAGTAGCGGGACCGAACACCGGGGAGCTGTTTTTT
CASSQEVAGPNTGELFF
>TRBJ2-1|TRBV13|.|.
TGTGCCAGCAGACCCGGGTCCGGGTACAATGAGCAGTTCTTC
CASRPGSGYNEQFF
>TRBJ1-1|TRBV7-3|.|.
TGTGCCAGCAGCTTAATACCCGGGTCCACTGAAGCTTTCTTT
CASSLIPGSTEAFF
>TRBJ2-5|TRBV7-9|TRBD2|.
TGTGCCAGCAGCAGTGGGACTAGCAGTCAAGAGACCCAATACTTC
CASSSGTSSQETQYF
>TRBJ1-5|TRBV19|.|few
TGTGCCAGTAGTATAGGTTACCGGGGTCAAGCTTACAATCAGCCCCAGCATTTT
CASSIGYRGQAYNQPQHF
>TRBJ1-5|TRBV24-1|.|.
TGTGCCACCAGTGAGGGAGAGCAGCCCCAGCATTTT
CATSEGEQPQHF
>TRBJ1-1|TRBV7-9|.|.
TGTGCCAGCAGCTTAGTGCCTCCAGGGGCTGAAGCTTTCTTT
CASSLVPPGAEAFF
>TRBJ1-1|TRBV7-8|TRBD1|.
TGTGCCAGCAGCGCACAACAGGGGGCAGGAAACACTGAAGCTTTCTTT
CASSAQQGAGNTEAFF
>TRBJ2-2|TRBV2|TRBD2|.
TGTGCCAGCGAGCGGGGCGCGAACACCGGGGAGCTGTTTTTT
CASERGANTGELFF
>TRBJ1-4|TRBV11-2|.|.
TGTGCCAGCAGGGCAGGGGATTTCGGGGAACAGTTTTTT
CASRAGDFGEQFF
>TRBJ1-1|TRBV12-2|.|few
TGTGCAAGTCGCTTACTAAACAGGGACACTGAAGCTTTCTTT
CASRLLNRDTEAFF
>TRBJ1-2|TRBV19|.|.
TGTGCCAGTACGGAGGGTAACTATGGCTACACCTTC
CASTEGNYGYTF
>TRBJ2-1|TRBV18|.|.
TGTGCCAGCTCACCACCGGCGCGGGGGCTCGCATACAATGAGCAGTTCTTC
CASSPPARGLAYNEQFF
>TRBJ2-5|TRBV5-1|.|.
TGCGCCAGCAGCGAAGGGGCAGGGGAAGAGACCCAGTACTTC
CASSEGAGEETQYF
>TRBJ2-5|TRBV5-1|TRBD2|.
TGCGCCAGCAGCTTGGCCCAGGCGGGGGGTGCGACCCAGTACTTC
CASSLAQAGGATQYF
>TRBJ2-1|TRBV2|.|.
TGTGCCAGCCTACAGGGATATGAGCAGTTCTTC
CASLQGYEQFF
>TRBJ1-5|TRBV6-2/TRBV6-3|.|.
TGTGCCAGCAGTCCCCAGGGTGGGGGCAATCAGCCCCAGCATTTT
CASSPQGGGNQPQHF
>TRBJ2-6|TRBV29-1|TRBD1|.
TGCAGCGACCGCGAGAGGACAGGATTGTGGGGGGCCAACGTCCTGACTTTC
CSDRERTGLWGANVLTF
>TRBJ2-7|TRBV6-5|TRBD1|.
TGTGCCAGCCCTGGGACAGGGGCCTCCTACGAGCAGTACTTC
CASPGTGASYEQYF
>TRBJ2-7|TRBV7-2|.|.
TGTGCCAGCAGTCACGACTCCGCCCGCTACGAGCAGTACTTC
CASSHDSARYEQYF
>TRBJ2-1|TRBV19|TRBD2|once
TGTGCCAGTACATTAGCGGGTAAGCGGGGAGGCGATGAGCAGTTCTTC
CASTLAGKRGGDEQFF
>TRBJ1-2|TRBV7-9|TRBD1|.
TGTGCCAGCAGCGCGACAGGGGGCCATGGCTACACCTTC
CASSATGGHGYTF
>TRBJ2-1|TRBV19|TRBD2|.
TGTGCCAGTAGTATACGGCGGGAGACGGTAAATGAGCAGTTCTTC
CASSIRRETVNEQFF
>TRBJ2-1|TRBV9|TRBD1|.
TGTGCCAGCAGCCCTGGGACAGGGGGGCCCCCTTACAATGAGCAGTTCTTC
CASSPGTGGPPYNEQFF
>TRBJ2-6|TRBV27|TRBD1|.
TGTGCCAGCAGAACAGGGGAGGCCAACGTCCTGACTTTC
CASRTGEANVLTF
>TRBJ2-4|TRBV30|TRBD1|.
TGTGCCTGGAGTACGGGACAGGGAAAGGTTCAGTACTTC
CAWSTGQGKVQYF
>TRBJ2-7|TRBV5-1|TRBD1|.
TGCGCCAGCAGAAGTGGGACAGCCTACGAGCAGTACTTC
CASRSGTAYEQYF
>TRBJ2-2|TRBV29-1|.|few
TGCAGCGTTCGGAAGGCGGACAGTCGGACCGGGGAGCTGTTTTTT
CSVRKADSRTGELFF
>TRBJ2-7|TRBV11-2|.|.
TGTGCCAGCAGCCTCAACACCTACGAGCAGTACTTC
CASSLNTYEQYF
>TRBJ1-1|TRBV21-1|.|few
TGTGCCAGCAGCTCAGGGGCCGCAGGGGTTAACGGGAACACTGAAGCTTTCTTT
CASSSGAAGVNGNTEAFF
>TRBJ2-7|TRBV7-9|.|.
TGTGCCAGCAGCTTGTCCCAAGCGGCCGCCTACGAGCAGTACTTC
CASSLSQAAAYEQYF
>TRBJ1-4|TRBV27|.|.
TGTGCCAGCAGTTTTGGAGGGACGGTCACTAATGAAAAACTGTTTTTT
CASSFGGTVTNEKLFF
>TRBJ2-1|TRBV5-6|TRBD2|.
TGTGCCAGCAGCTGGGGACTAGCGGGAGGGAATGAGCAGTTCTTC
CASSWGLAGGNEQFF
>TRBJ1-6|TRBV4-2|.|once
TGTGCCAGCAGCCAAGAATCGGGAGGTAATTCACCCCTCCACTTT
CASSQESGGNSPLHF
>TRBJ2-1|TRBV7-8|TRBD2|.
TGTGCCAGCAGCGGGGGGACTAGCGGGAGGAATGAGCAGTTCTTC
CASSGGTSGRNEQFF
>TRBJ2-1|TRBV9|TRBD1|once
TGTGCCAGCAGCGTATTTGACGGACAGGGAAGTAGTGAGCAGTTCTTC
CASSVFDGQGSSEQFF
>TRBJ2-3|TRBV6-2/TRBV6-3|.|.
TGTGCCAGCAGTTACACAGGGACTACCCGGTGGGATACGCAGTATTTT
CASSYTGTTRWDTQYF